This TCR beta chain was identified in a study of cytomegalovirus exposure and HLA in healthy donors. Study-wide results and limits: In a later analysis, several top co-occurrence clusters appeared linked to parvovirus B19, influenza, CMV and Epstein-Barr virus.

V was cut by 4 bases and J by 10 bases, with 13 bases left in between. The CDR3 has 12 residues. Germline CDR1 is SGHVS and CDR2 is FNYEAQ. Worth noting for this clone: Its antigen is not known.

A multiplex PCR was run with 60 Vbeta primers and 13 Jbeta primers. Libraries were prepared by immunoSEQ multiplex PCR; TCRdb keeps only in-frame clonotypes and omits some of them. This sample carries roughly 100,000 clones, more than 75% of them seen once, and the ten largest clones take approximately 10%. J is TRBJ1-1 and V is TRBV7-6, with a possible D match to TRBD1 (5 bases). Sequencing was performed on PBMCs. The origin of this receptor is a young woman in good health and CMV-seropositive. Written as DNA, the CDR3 is TGTGCCAGCAGCTCCCAGGGCAGCCTAGCTTTCTTT. Its protein is CASSSQGSLAFF.